This T cell receptor beta chain was sequenced during a study of human CD8 memory T cell subsets. As to this clonotype: What it binds is unknown.

Regarding the study as a whole: By Chao1 estimates, precursor exhausted T cells appeared less diverse than stem-like memory T cells.

UMI-labeled 5' RACE was the method by which TCR beta libraries were made. Source study methods: Across the sequenced material, each individual TCR beta library was found to contain somewhere between roughly 3,000 and 20,000 functional CDR3 beta clonotypes. TCRdb reprocessed the 5' RACE reads and stores each CDR3 protein as one record, lacking DNA. These V and J calls rely on TCRdb rather than the paper's analysis. The sample holds approximately 12,000 distinct CDR3 sequences. CDR1 DFQATT and CDR2 SNEGSKA come from the germline V gene (reference sequence). This CDR3 comprises 12 residues. The TCR was taken from a human donor in good health. Sequenced input: CD8+ T cells from PBMCs. The chain has TRBV20-1 and TRBJ2-7; TCRdb proposes TRBD1, but this gene call is untestable without DNA. CDR3 amino acids: CSAGDNQYEQYF.